This T cell receptor beta chain derives from a study of identical twins. TCRdb analysed the 5' RACE reads with MiXCR anew, one entry per CDR3 protein. The repertoire has about 520,000 distinct CDR3 sequences, 22% of them found once; the top ten carry approximately 0.95%. A few counts support this clonotype. These data also featured in a second study, about T cells expressing NK-cell markers. As that report states: Obtained from sorted CD3+CD56+NKG2C+, CD3+CD56+NKG2C- and CD3+CD56-NKG2C+ T cells were the TCR beta repertoires. These clonotypes, the leaders elsewhere, also led the CD3+CD56-NKG2C+ fraction in a few donors.

The source of this sequence is a woman aged 18 to 35 in good health. Sequencing used CD4+ T cells sorted from blood.

The CDR3 protein is CASSFNVPGELFF. The CDR3 DNA is TGTGCCAGCAGTTTTAACGTACCCGGGGAGCTGTTTTTT. The chain carries TRBV12-3 or TRBV12-4 and TRBJ2-2; D is uncertain. The CDR3 loop spans 13 amino acids. The V and J ends lost 3 bases and 6 bases respectively, with 8 bases between them.